This T cell receptor (beta chain) is from a study of early T cells in non-severe SARS-CoV-2 infection. Across the study: Bulk RNA from unsorted whole blood was sequenced; chains were unpaired.

The protocol attached unique molecular identifiers to individual cDNA molecules. TCRdb re-analysed the 5' RACE reads in MiXCR, keeping a single row per CDR3 protein. The sample contains 48,000 or so distinct CDR3 sequences, over 5% of which appear only once. V lost 2 bases to trimming and J lost 5 bases, with 9 bases between them. The CDR3 has 13 amino acids. The germline gives CDR1 SGHTA, CDR2 FQGTGA. The sample consisted of whole blood, taken at baseline. The source is an adult who was a healthcare worker with PCR-confirmed SARS-CoV-2 infection or an uninfected control (not recorded which). This chain joins TRBV7-3 and TRBJ2-5; D unresolved. The CDR3 reads CASSLAPSETQYF. The CDR3 DNA reads TGTGCCAGCAGCTTAGCCCCCTCCGAGACCCAGTACTTC.